This T cell receptor beta chain is drawn from a study of response to subunit inactivated influenza vaccine. MiXCR, run by TCRdb on the RT-PCR reads, gives a single entry per CDR3 protein. Among more than 450,000 distinct CDR3 sequences listed, around 11% were seen once. CDR3 length equals 17 residues. CDR1 MNHEY and CDR2 SVGEGT come from the germline V gene. V lost 2 bases and J lost 7; bases outside the gene matches: 11. This clonotype showed up just a few times. These data were likewise used in another study, on T cells expressing NK-cell markers. That publication notes: The cDNA for TCR beta came from 5'RACE template switching with UMIs. Eight donors were sequenced, seven testing HCMV-seropositive and one testing seronegative. Within several experiments, an anti-gamma-delta TCR antibody kept the sorting limited to alpha-beta TCR T cells. Expanded NKG2C+ T cell clones were not confirmed as HCMV-specific.

This clonotype originated in a man aged 50 or older who received an inactivated influenza vaccine. The sample consisted of PBMCs from blood, taken on the day of vaccination. The J gene is TRBJ2-2, the V gene TRBV6-2 or TRBV6-3, with 9 bases that match TRBD2. The DNA for the CDR3 is TGTGCCAGCAGTTACACCTGGGTAGCGGGAGCCGGCGGGGAGCTGTTTTTT. This sequence encodes CASSYTWVAGAGGELFF.